The 27 T cell receptor beta chains given below trace back to one sample, sequenced in a study of blood T cell repertoires in COVID-19. Sequenced by immunoSEQ multiplex PCR; TCRdb stores in-frame clones only, minus some. The table lists 95,000 to 100,000 clones, 80% to 95% of them singletons. The sequenced sample was peripheral blood. The receptors originated from a middle-aged man with active COVID-19.

This sequence joins TRBV5-8 and TRBJ2-7, with D possibly matching TRBD1 (5 bases). This CDR3 is 13 amino acids long. V shed 5 bases and J shed 4 bases, with 13 bases lying between them. Per the germline V gene, CDR1 is SGHTS and CDR2 is YDEGEE. CDR3 loop: CASRHDRQYEQYF. In DNA, the CDR3 is TGTGCCAGCAGGCACGACAGACAGTACGAGCAGTACTTC.

The chain recombines TRBV28 with TRBJ1-3; a weak D match, TRBD1 (6 bases). The V end lost 3 bases, the J end lost 1 base, and 16 bases lay between the germline ends. This CDR3 has 17 residues. Germline lookup yields CDR1 MDHEN and CDR2 SYDVKM. The CDR3 DNA reads TGTGCCAGCAGTTTCCCAGGACAGCGGATATCTGGAAACACCATATATTTT. It specifies CASSFPGQRISGNTIYF.

The chain has TRBV28 and TRBJ1-2; 11 bases match TRBD1. CDR3 length: 15 amino acids. Germline lookup yields CDR1 MDHEN and CDR2 SYDVKM. Germline trimming cut 4 bases from V and 4 bases from J; bases unmatched to any gene: 5. The CDR3 spells CASSSPGQGGYGYTF. The CDR3 DNA sequence: TGTGCCAGCAGTTCGCCGGGACAGGGGGGCTATGGCTACACCTTC.

The chain carries TRBV5-8 and TRBJ1-2, with 8 nucleotides matching TRBD1. V was pared by 1 base and J by 5 bases, with 4 bases of the junction left unmatched. CDR1 is SGHTS and CDR2 is YDEGEE in the germline V gene. The CDR3 totals 14 residues. The CDR3 spells CASSLKRTGYGYTF. CDR3 DNA: TGTGCCAGCAGCTTGAAGCGGACAGGGTATGGCTACACCTTC.

The rearrangement links TRBV7-2 to TRBJ1-1; D unclear. This CDR3 comprises 14 residues. V gave up 3 bases and J gave up 0 bases, with 8 bases separating them. The V gene's germline CDR1 is SGHTA and CDR2 FQGNSA. In DNA, the CDR3 is TGTGCCAGCAGCTTTCTTGGCATGAACACTGAAGCTTTCTTT. Protein sequence: CASSFLGMNTEAFF.

The chain has TRBV5-1 and TRBJ1-6, with a possible D match to TRBD1 (5 bases). This CDR3 is built from 15 residues. CDR1 and CDR2 (germline): SGHRS, YFSETQ. V was trimmed by 4 bases and J by 0 bases, leaving 8 bases between them. CDR3 sequence: CASSTDSSYNSPLHF. CDR3 nucleotides: TGCGCCAGCAGCACTGACAGCTCCTATAATTCACCCCTCCACTTT. Together with reference TRBV5-1 and TRBJ1-6, the CDR3 gives the full variable domain: KAGVTQTPRYLIKTRGQQVTLSCSPISGHRSVSWYQQTPGQGLQFLFEYFSETQRNKGNFPGRFSGRQFSNSRSEMNVSTLELGDSALYLCASSTDSSYNSPLHFGNGTRLTVT.

The rearrangement joins TRBV18 to TRBJ2-7, with D perhaps TRBD2 (7 bases). Trimming left V 5 bases short and J 0 bases short, with 11 bases between. The germline CDR1 and CDR2 sequences are KGHSH and LQKENI. The CDR3 runs 14 residues. CDR3: CASSGGADSYEQYF. The CDR3 DNA sequence: TGTGCCAGCTCAGGGGGGGCCGACTCCTACGAGCAGTACTTC.

This chain connects TRBV11-2 to TRBJ2-3; 9 bases align to TRBD2. The V segment lost 5 bases and the J segment 3 bases; nucleotides outside the gene matches: 9. The germline CDR1 and CDR2 sequences are SGHAT and FQNNGV. The CDR3 is made up of 16 amino acids. The CDR3: CASSLAGGAKTDTQYF. The CDR3 DNA reads as TGTGCCAGCAGCCTCGCGGGGGGGGCTAAAACAGATACGCAGTATTTT.

The chain is built from TRBV15 and TRBJ2-1, with D possibly matching TRBD2 (6 bases). The ends were cut back, 0 bases at V and 5 bases at J, with 8 bases in the middle. The CDR3 consists of 14 residues. Germline V lookup: CDR1 LNHNV, CDR2 YYDKDF (reference sequence). The CDR3 DNA is TGTGCCACCAGCAGAGAGGAGGGTCACAATGAGCAGTTCTTC. It specifies CATSREEGHNEQFF.

This chain connects TRBV24-1 to TRBJ2-7; D is possibly TRBD1 (6 bases). V was cut by 7 bases and J by 3 bases, with 9 bases left in between. The germline V gene encodes CDR1 KGHDR and CDR2 SFDVKD. There are 12 residues in the CDR3. The CDR3, as DNA: TGTGCCACCAGCGAGGACAGCTACGAGCAGTACTTC. Amino acids: CATSEDSYEQYF.

The V and J genes are TRBV21-1 and TRBJ1-2; the DNA was not compared with TRBD1, the D call given in the table. TRBV21-1 is marked as a pseudogene. The CDR3 is 14 amino acids. The CDR3 sequence: CASRKMGTNYGYTF. CDR3 bases: TGTGCCAGCAGGAAAATGGGCACGAACTATGGCTACACCTTC.

This chain joins TRBV28 and TRBJ2-2, with 7 bases lining up with TRBD1. After removal of 5 bases from V and 4 bases from J, the junction contained 7 bases not matched to a gene. The CDR3 contains 15 residues. The germline gives CDR1 MDHEN, CDR2 SYDVKM. CDR3 sequence reads: CASSPRGGSTGELFF. CDR3 DNA: TGTGCCAGCAGTCCTCGAGGGGGCAGCACCGGGGAGCTGTTTTTT.

The gene calls are TRBV6-5 and TRBJ1-1, with TRBD1 as a possible D gene (6 bases). The CDR3 extends over 15 amino acids. V gave up 0 bases and J gave up 4 bases, with 12 bases separating them. Looked up from germline, CDR1 is MNHEY and CDR2 is SVGAGI. DNA of the CDR3: TGTGCCAGCAGTTACTCGAGACAGGCGATCACTGAAGCTTTCTTT. Its translation is CASSYSRQAITEAFF.

The table lists this clone with a count of one. V gene TRBV5-1 combines with J gene TRBJ1-2; 11 bases are shared with TRBD1. With 3 bases clipped from V and 4 bases from J, the junction kept 5 bases outside the gene matches. The CDR3 is 15 amino acids. Germline assignment: CDR1 SGHRS and CDR2 YFSETQ. This CDR3 reads CASSSGQGAGYGYTF. The CDR3, as DNA: TGCGCCAGCAGCTCCGGACAGGGGGCTGGCTATGGCTACACCTTC. The full variable domain, rest sourced from reference TRBV5-1 and TRBJ1-2, is KAGVTQTPRYLIKTRGQQVTLSCSPISGHRSVSWYQQTPGQGLQFLFEYFSETQRNKGNFPGRFSGRQFSNSRSEMNVSTLELGDSALYLCASSSGQGAGYGYTFGSGTRLTVV.

This chain joins TRBV4-1 and TRBJ1-5; 10 positions match TRBD1. J lost 9 bases, V lost 4 bases, and 9 bases had no gene match. The CDR3 spans 15 residues. Germline V lookup: CDR1 MGHRA, CDR2 YSYEKL. The CDR3 loop reads CASSPRDRGDRPQHF. In DNA form, the CDR3 reads TGCGCCAGCAGCCCTCGGGACAGGGGCGATCGGCCCCAGCATTTT.

The J gene is TRBJ1-2, the V gene TRBV6-4, with D possibly matching TRBD1 (5 bases). The germline gives CDR1 MRHNA, CDR2 SNTAGT. The CDR3 spans 14 residues. V was pared by 6 bases and J by 8 bases, with 19 bases between. The CDR3 loop reads CASSPSGDFKGYTF. CDR3 bases: TGTGCCAGCAGCCCCTCGGGGGATTTTAAGGGCTACACCTTC.

The chain is built from TRBV7-9 and TRBJ2-5; a possible D gene is TRBD2 (7 bases). Per the germline V gene, CDR1 is SEHNR and CDR2 is FQNEAQ (reference sequence). The CDR3 has 13 amino acids. V dropped 6 bases and J dropped 5 bases, with 13 bases sitting between them. CDR3 residues: CASSPRGAETQYF. The CDR3 coding sequence is TGTGCCAGCAGTCCACGGGGGGCCGAGACCCAGTACTTC.

V and J are TRBV6-6 and TRBJ2-2, with D perhaps TRBD1 (6 bases). The CDR3 totals 14 residues. Germline assignment: CDR1 MNHNY and CDR2 SVGAGI (reference sequence). The V and J ends lost 7 bases and 2 bases respectively, with 11 bases between them. The CDR3 coding sequence is TGTGCCAGCAAGAGACAGGAAAACACCGGGGAGCTGTTTTTT. Encoded protein: CASKRQENTGELFF.

The chain is built from TRBV7-2 and TRBJ1-5; D is possibly TRBD1 (5 bases). The CDR3 has 15 residues. The germline CDR1 and CDR2 sequences are SGHTA and FQGNSA. V was trimmed by 3 bases and J by 1 base, leaving 10 bases between them. CDR3 sequence: CASSLGGVSNQPQHF. In nucleotides, the CDR3 is TGTGCCAGCAGCTTGGGGGGGGTCAGCAATCAGCCCCAGCATTTT.

The V call is TRBV7-9, the J call TRBJ2-7, with TRBD1 matching 11 bases. The CDR3 length is 14 residues. V was pared by 5 bases and J by 7 bases, with 7 bases of the junction left unmatched. Germline lookup yields CDR1 SEHNR and CDR2 FQNEAQ (reference sequence). CDR3 sequence reads: CASSGRDRGNEQYF. The CDR3, as DNA: TGTGCCAGCAGCGGTCGGGACAGGGGGAATGAGCAGTACTTC.

This clone appeared a few times. J is TRBJ2-7 and V is TRBV10-3, with no clear D. Trimming stripped 8 bases from V and 2 bases from J, with 10 bases between. Per germline, CDR1 ENHRY and CDR2 SYGVKD. CDR3 length equals 12 residues. The CDR3 region has the DNA TGTGCCATCGGCGACAAGGCCTACGAGCAGTACTTC. As protein: CAIGDKAYEQYF.

In DNA form, the CDR3 reads TGTGCCACCAGTGATTTCCGGGGGGGCCAGCATTTT. Translating it yields CATSDFRGGQHF. The rearrangement joins TRBV24-1 to TRBJ1-5; D possibly corresponds to TRBD1 (5 bases). Trimming stripped 1 base from V and 12 bases from J, with 9 bases between. Germline V lookup: CDR1 KGHDR, CDR2 SFDVKD. The CDR3 totals 12 residues.

The V call is TRBV2, the J call TRBJ1-1, with TRBD1 matching over 7 bases. Germline CDR1 SNHLY, CDR2 FYNNEI. This CDR3 is 14 amino acids long. Losses at the gene ends were 5 bases for V and 4 bases for J; bases not matched to a gene: 7. The CDR3 is CASSSDRRGTEAFF. For the CDR3, the DNA is TGTGCCAGCAGTTCGGACAGGCGGGGCACTGAAGCTTTCTTT.

V and J are TRBV15 and TRBJ2-7; possibly TRBD2 for D (5 bases). There are 15 residues in the CDR3. V lost 0 bases to trimming and J lost 7 bases, with 16 bases between them. Germline V gene lookup returns CDR1 LNHNV and CDR2 YYDKDF (reference sequence). CDR3 loop: CATSRDLAGDGEQYF. As DNA, the CDR3 is TGTGCCACCAGCAGAGATCTCGCCGGGGATGGAGAGCAGTACTTC.

The chain combines TRBV5-1 with TRBJ2-7; maybe TRBD2 (6 bases). The germline CDR1 and CDR2 sequences are SGHRS and YFSETQ. The CDR3 extends over 16 amino acids. Between the trimmed V and J ends, which lost 0 bases and 3 bases, there was a span of 16 bases. CDR3 sequence: CASSLAAGSHNYEQYF. The CDR3 nucleotides are TGCGCCAGCAGCTTGGCCGCGGGAAGTCACAACTACGAGCAGTACTTC.

The sample holds one count of this clone. The rearrangement links TRBV4-2 to TRBJ2-1; D unresolved. The ends were cut back, 5 bases at V and 8 bases at J, with 7 bases in the middle. Germline V gives CDR1 LGHNA, CDR2 YNFKEQ. There are 11 residues in the CDR3. Here the CDR3 reads CASSIRDEQFF. CDR3 nucleotide sequence: TGTGCCAGCAGCATACGGGATGAGCAGTTCTTC.

The CDR3 loop is CASSLEVGVTGELFF. The CDR3 nucleotides are TGCGCCAGCAGCTTGGAGGTGGGAGTCACCGGGGAGCTGTTTTTT. The chain is built from TRBV5-1 and TRBJ2-2; a weak D match, TRBD2 (5 bases). Germline lookup yields CDR1 SGHRS and CDR2 YFSETQ. CDR3 length: 15 residues. Trimming left V 0 bases short and J 4 bases short, with 10 bases between.